This paragraph covers one T cell receptor beta chain sequence. No antigen is known for it. Unrecorded immune exposure was likely among donors, who were nominally healthy when sampled. This sample is part of a study of cytomegalovirus exposure and HLA in healthy donors. Amplification used 60 Vbeta primers and 13 Jbeta primers. Sequencing was performed with immunoSEQ multiplex PCR; in TCRdb, only in-frame clones are kept and a portion is missing. The table shows approximately 140,000 clones, with 79% occurring only once. Study-wide results and limits: Cytomegalovirus status, reportedly, was diagnosed with high specificity and sensitivity by the classifier.

V was clipped by 3 bases and J by 6 bases; unmatched bases: 8. Germline CDR1 MNHEY, CDR2 SVGAGI. This CDR3 has 15 amino acids. The sequenced sample consisted of PBMCs. This sequence originates from a young man in good health and CMV-seronegative. The gene calls are TRBV6-5 and TRBJ1-1, with 9 bases lining up with TRBD1. The CDR3 loop is CASSYLNRGRAEAFF. Here the CDR3 DNA reads TGTGCCAGCAGTTATTTGAACAGGGGGCGGGCTGAAGCTTTCTTT.